One and the same sample provided the 26 T cell receptor beta chains below, sequenced in a study of cytomegalovirus exposure and HLA in healthy donors. PCR used 60 Vbeta primers and 13 Jbeta primers. The table came from immunoSEQ multiplex PCR; TCRdb's copy has only in-frame clones and leaves some out. The repertoire includes approximately 100,000 clones, about 68% of them detected once, and around 14% sits in the top ten. Sequences were obtained from PBMCs. Source of these receptors: a male donor in good health and CMV-seropositive.

V is TRBV7-8 and J is TRBJ2-3; 8 bases agree with TRBD2. The germline V gene encodes CDR1 SGHVS and CDR2 FQNEAQ. V trimming: 4 bases; J trimming: 1 base; junction bases outside the gene matches: 4. CDR3 size: 15 residues. DNA for the CDR3: TGTGCCAGCAGCTCTCAGCGGGGGCGCACAGATACGCAGTATTTT. Its protein product is CASSSQRGRTDTQYF.

The J gene is TRBJ1-5, the V gene TRBV7-8, with 11 nucleotides matching TRBD1. Germline CDR1 is SGHVS and CDR2 is FQNEAQ. The CDR3 has 17 residues. V was clipped by 0 bases and J by 7 bases; unmatched bases: 8. The CDR3 is CASSLARTGGLFQPQHF. As DNA, the CDR3 is TGTGCCAGCAGCTTAGCTCGGACAGGGGGCCTGTTCCAGCCCCAGCATTTT. Full variable domain (rest looked up from reference TRBV7-8 and TRBJ1-5): GAGVSQSPRYKVAKRGQDVALRCDPISGHVSLFWYQQALGQGPEFLTYFQNEAQLDKSGLPSDRFFAERPEGSVSTLKIQRTQQEDSAVYLCASSLARTGGLFQPQHFGDGTRLSIL.

This clone was detected a few times. The chain uses TRBV19 and TRBJ1-1; 8 bases align to TRBD1. Germline V gene sequence: CDR1 LNHDA, CDR2 SQIVND (reference sequence). This CDR3 has 13 residues. J was trimmed by 4 bases and V by 6 bases; bases with no gene match: 4. As DNA, the CDR3 is TGTGCCAGTAGAACGACAGGGGTCACTGAAGCTTTCTTT. Translated, it gives CASRTTGVTEAFF.

The CDR3 DNA reads as TGTGCCACCAGCAACGGGACAGTGAATCAGCCCCAGCATTTT. Amino acids: CATSNGTVNQPQHF. The V gene is TRBV15, the J gene TRBJ1-5; 7 bases map to TRBD1. Germline loops: CDR1 LNHNV, CDR2 YYDKDF (reference sequence). The CDR3 spans 14 residues. The V gene end was trimmed by 4 bases and the J gene end by 4 bases; junction bases not matched to a gene: 4.

The genes are TRBV9 and TRBJ2-3, with D possibly TRBD2 on 5 matching bases. V was clipped by 8 bases and J by 2 bases, with 18 bases between them. The CDR3 has 15 residues. Germline lookup yields CDR1 SGDLS and CDR2 YYNGEE. The CDR3 sequence is CARITRGGYTDTQYF. The DNA for the CDR3 is TGTGCCAGAATCACCCGAGGAGGATACACAGATACGCAGTATTTT.

The chain links TRBV28 to TRBJ1-5, with D unresolved. The CDR3 sequence is 13 residues long. V was cut by 5 bases and J by 7 bases, with 12 bases left in between. Germline V gene data show CDR1 as MDHEN and CDR2 as SYDVKM. The CDR3 spells CASSPGVRQPQHF. In DNA form, the CDR3 reads TGTGCCAGCAGTCCCGGGGTTCGGCAGCCCCAGCATTTT.

The rearrangement uses TRBV5-4 and TRBJ1-5; 8 bases are a match to TRBD1. Germline loops: CDR1 SGHNT, CDR2 YYREEE (reference sequence). The CDR3 extends over 14 amino acids. Trimming at V came to 4 bases and at J to 2 bases, leaving 2 bases not matched to a gene. In DNA form, the CDR3 reads TGTGCCAGCAGCATGACAGGGGGCAATCAGCCCCAGCATTTT. Translating it yields CASSMTGGNQPQHF.

V usage is TRBV7-2 and J usage is TRBJ2-5, with 14 bases aligning to TRBD2. Germline lookup yields CDR1 SGHTA and CDR2 FQGNSA. The CDR3 totals 18 residues. V was pared by 5 bases and J by 6 bases, with 14 bases of the junction left unmatched. The CDR3 protein is CASSHPTTSGGAVKTQYF. In nucleotides, the CDR3 is TGTGCCAGCAGCCATCCTACGACTAGCGGGGGGGCGGTGAAGACCCAGTACTTC.

This chain links TRBV4-3 with TRBJ1-2, with 9 bases that match TRBD1. V gave up 1 base and J gave up 4 bases; unmatched junction bases: 7. Germline-derived CDR1 and CDR2 are LGHNA and YSLEER. The CDR3 covers 16 residues. CDR3 in amino acids: CASSQGTGGAGYGYTF. In nucleotides, the CDR3 is TGCGCCAGCAGCCAAGGAACAGGGGGCGCGGGCTATGGCTACACCTTC.

The chain recombines TRBV11-3 with TRBJ2-2, with 8 bases that match TRBD1. The CDR3 sequence is 15 residues long. From germline, CDR1 is SGHNT and CDR2 YENEEA. The V and J ends lost 1 base and 3 bases, in that order; junction bases with no gene match: 1. CDR3 in amino acids: CASSLGTGHTGELFF. In DNA form, the CDR3 reads TGTGCCAGCAGCTTAGGGACAGGGCACACCGGGGAGCTGTTTTTT.

The chain couples TRBV15 to TRBJ2-6; possible D gene TRBD1, 6 bases. Germline V gene lookup returns CDR1 LNHNV and CDR2 YYDKDF (reference sequence). The length of the CDR3 is 16 residues. V lost 1 base to trimming and J lost 1 base, with 8 bases between them. Written as DNA, the CDR3 is TGTGCCACCAGCAGAGGCAGGGGTTCTGGGGCCAACGTCCTGACTTTC. It yields the protein CATSRGRGSGANVLTF.

This clone was counted only a few times. The V and J genes are TRBV5-6 and TRBJ2-7; D unclear. The length of the CDR3 is 13 residues. The germline V and J ends were trimmed by 0 bases and 3 bases, with 7 bases remaining between them. Germline V gene lookup returns CDR1 SGHDT and CDR2 YYEEEE. CDR3 sequence: CASSLALYYEQYF. The CDR3 DNA is TGTGCCAGCAGCTTGGCCCTCTACTACGAGCAGTACTTC.

This chain joins TRBV18 and TRBJ2-1; D possibly corresponds to TRBD1 (6 bases). CDR1 and CDR2 (germline): KGHSH, LQKENI. The length of the CDR3 is 16 residues. V was trimmed by 1 base and J by 4 bases, leaving 14 bases between them. This CDR3 is CASSPLLGTSYNEQFF. The CDR3 region has the DNA TGTGCCAGCTCACCACTATTAGGGACATCATACAATGAGCAGTTCTTC.

This chain uses TRBV11-3 with TRBJ2-1; 11 bases match TRBD2. Germline V gene data show CDR1 as SGHNT and CDR2 as YENEEA. The CDR3 runs 17 residues. The V and J ends lost 5 bases and 4 bases, in that order; junction bases with no gene match: 10. For the CDR3, the DNA is TGTGCCAGCAGCCTATTAGTACTAGCGGGGGTTTACAATGAGCAGTTCTTC. This encodes CASSLLVLAGVYNEQFF.

V and J are TRBV5-6 and TRBJ2-3; the D is unclear. The CDR3 totals 15 residues. Trimming removed 2 bases from V and 0 bases from J, with 10 bases in between. Germline lookup yields CDR1 SGHDT and CDR2 YYEEEE. CDR3 bases: TGTGCCAGCAGCTTTTGGGCAGGAAGCACAGATACGCAGTATTTT. Residues: CASSFWAGSTDTQYF.

This sequence joins TRBV4-1 and TRBJ1-1; no clear D. Germline CDR1 and CDR2: MGHRA and YSYEKL. Trimming pared 1 base from V and 5 bases from J, leaving 20 bases between. The CDR3 is 17 amino acids. The CDR3 DNA follows: TGCGCCAGCAGCCAAGGGCGGGCACGAACGGGTAAGACTGAAGCTTTCTTT. This translates into CASSQGRARTGKTEAFF.

This rearrangement joins TRBV6-1 to TRBJ1-2; D unclear. CDR1 MNHNS and CDR2 SASEGT come from the germline V gene. Trimming took off 3 bases at V and 3 bases at J, with 14 bases between the two ends. The CDR3 consists of 15 residues. This CDR3 is CASSDQWAADYGYTF. CDR3 nucleotide sequence: TGTGCCAGCAGTGATCAATGGGCAGCGGACTATGGCTACACCTTC.

The chain couples TRBV19 to TRBJ1-1, with D possibly being TRBD1 (6 bases). Germline V gene lookup returns CDR1 LNHDA and CDR2 SQIVND (reference sequence). The CDR3 has 15 amino acids. V lost 5 bases and J lost 6, with 19 bases in between. The chain's CDR3 is CASSPGVLRGAEAFF. The CDR3 nucleotides read TGTGCCAGTAGTCCAGGGGTCCTCCGAGGGGCTGAAGCTTTCTTT.

The rearrangement links TRBV29-1 to TRBJ2-2; the D gene is possibly TRBD1 (6 bases). CDR3 length equals 14 residues. The germline V gene has CDR1 SQVTM and CDR2 ANQGSEA. The V gene lost 6 bases and the J gene lost 7 bases, with 18 bases spanning the gap. CDR3 in DNA: TGCAGCGTAACAGGGCTTCAAGGTGGCGGGGAGCTGTTTTTT. Translated, it gives CSVTGLQGGGELFF.

V is TRBV5-1 and J is TRBJ2-5, with 10 bases matching TRBD2. The germline V gene has CDR1 SGHRS and CDR2 YFSETQ. The junction had 12 bases not matched to a gene; V was cut back by 4 bases and J by 0 bases. The CDR3 spans 18 residues. The CDR3 loop reads CASSPVGLAGENQETQYF. The CDR3 region has the DNA TGCGCCAGCAGCCCGGTGGGGCTAGCGGGGGAAAACCAAGAGACCCAGTACTTC.

The CDR3 region is CASSDCTGGKSGYTF. CDR3 sequence (DNA): TGCGCCAGCAGTGATTGCACAGGGGGGAAATCTGGCTACACCTTC. The rearrangement uses TRBV10-1 and TRBJ1-2; 8 nucleotides line up with TRBD1. Unmatched junction bases numbered 10, after V lost 3 bases and J lost 7 bases. The germline V gene has CDR1 WNHNN and CDR2 SYGVQD (reference sequence). The CDR3 extends over 15 amino acids.

This chain joins TRBV6-5 and TRBJ1-5, with D possibly being TRBD1 (5 bases). Trimming stripped 2 bases from V and 3 bases from J, with 8 bases between. This CDR3 spans 14 amino acids. Germline CDR1 is MNHEY and CDR2 is SVGAGI. CDR3 nucleotide sequence: TGTGCCAGCAGTTACCGGGGGATCAATCAGCCCCAGCATTTT. Protein product: CASSYRGINQPQHF.

The rearrangement uses TRBV29-1 and TRBJ2-6, with D perhaps matching TRBD1 (5 bases). Between the trimmed V and J ends, which lost 2 bases and 1 base, there was a span of 9 bases. The germline CDR1 and CDR2 sequences are SQVTM and ANQGSEA. This CDR3 region has 15 residues. In nucleotides, the CDR3 is TGCAGCGTTGAACAGGGTTCTTCTGGGGCCAACGTCCTGACTTTC. Its translation: CSVEQGSSGANVLTF.

The chain links TRBV30 to TRBJ2-7, with D possibly matching TRBD2 (5 bases). Trimming removed 2 bases at V and 5 bases at J, with 22 bases between. The length of the CDR3 is 16 residues. Germline CDR1 and CDR2: GTSNPN and SVGIG (reference sequence). The CDR3 DNA sequence: TGTGCCTGGAGTAGAGGGCGAGCACAGACGTTCCACGAGCAGTACTTC. Its translation: CAWSRGRAQTFHEQYF.

This clone appeared a few times. V is TRBV18 and J is TRBJ1-1, with D possibly matching TRBD1 (6 bases). Trimming took 3 bases from V and 1 from J, leaving 9 bases between them. The CDR3 runs to 14 residues. CDR1 and CDR2 (germline): KGHSH, LQKENI. The CDR3 spells CASSPLQGNTEAFF. The DNA for the CDR3 is TGTGCCAGCTCACCGCTACAGGGGAACACTGAAGCTTTCTTT.

This chain connects TRBV5-1 to TRBJ2-7; tentatively, D is TRBD1 (6 bases). The V end was cut by 6 bases, the J end by 3 bases, with 10 bases between. From germline, CDR1 is SGHRS and CDR2 YFSETQ. The CDR3 is 12 residues long. The CDR3 loop reads CASKSTGYEQYF. In nucleotides, the CDR3 is TGCGCCAGCAAATCGACAGGCTACGAGCAGTACTTC.